This TCR beta chain derives from a study of shared clonotypes between healthy human individuals. On the study more broadly: Ranging from 18 to 49 in age, donors were a couple of women and three men.

The unsorted samples took 85 million or so PBMCs to get genomic DNA. Germline CDR1 is MDHEN and CDR2 is SYDVKM. With 5 bases removed from V and 0 bases from J, the gap between germline ends came to 16 bases. The CDR3 is 16 residues long. The authors split each subset's genomic DNA evenly across several immunoSEQ plates. DNA input for the unsorted PBMC replicate PCRs was about 300 ng, 30,000 or so T cell genomes. Assay: immunoSEQ multiplex PCR; the TCRdb copy retains only in-frame clones and omits some. This repertoire shows about 92,000 clones, about 45% found once; its top ten account for about 15%. This sequence was found in a woman aged 40 to 55 in good health. Some clones in this sample may be carry-over from other donors' samples. The rearrangement joins TRBV28 to TRBJ1-1; possible D gene TRBD1, 5 bases. The material sequenced was PBMCs. CDR3 in amino acids: CASSPLRGTLNTEAFF. The CDR3 nucleotides read TGTGCCAGCAGTCCCCTCCGAGGGACCTTGAACACTGAAGCTTTCTTT.